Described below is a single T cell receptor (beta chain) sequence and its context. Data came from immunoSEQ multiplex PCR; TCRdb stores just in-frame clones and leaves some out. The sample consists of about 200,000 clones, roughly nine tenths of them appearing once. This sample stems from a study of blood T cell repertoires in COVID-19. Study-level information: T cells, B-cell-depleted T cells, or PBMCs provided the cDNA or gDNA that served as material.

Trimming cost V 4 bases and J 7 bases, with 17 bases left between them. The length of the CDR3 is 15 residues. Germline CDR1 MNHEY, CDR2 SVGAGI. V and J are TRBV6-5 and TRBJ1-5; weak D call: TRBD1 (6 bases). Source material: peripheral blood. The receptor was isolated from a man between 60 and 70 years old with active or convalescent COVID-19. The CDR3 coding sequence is TGTGCCAGCAGTTCACAGGGAGGGGGTTACCAGCCCCAGCATTTT. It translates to CASSSQGGGYQPQHF.